The 17 T cell receptor beta chains reported below all come from one sample, sequenced in a study of human T cells and chemical hapten exposure. TCRdb re-called the RACE reads through MiXCR, storing one row per CDR3 protein. The table has more than 250,000 distinct CDR3 sequences, 7.7% seen once. Time point meaning: pre-sensitization, week 0. The treatment: therapeutic diphenylcyclopropenone sensitization with weekly scalp DPC. Sequenced material: whole blood, taken in connection with sensitization to the hapten diphenylcyclopropenone (DPC). These TCRs come from a man between 18 and 35 years old with alopecia areata. Some clones in this sample may be carry-over from other donors' samples.

The V gene is TRBV2, the J gene TRBJ1-1, with D unresolved. This CDR3 is built from 14 residues. V lost 4 bases, J lost 1 base, and 10 bases lay in between. CDR1 is SNHLY, CDR2 FYNNEI, per germline. The CDR3 spells CASSVAGENTEAFF. The CDR3 nucleotides read TGTGCCAGCAGTGTTGCCGGGGAGAACACTGAAGCTTTCTTT. Looking up the rest from reference TRBV2 and TRBJ1-1 gives the full variable domain: EPEVTQTPSHQVTQMGQEVILRCVPISNHLYFYWYRQILGQKVEFLVSFYNNEISEKSEIFDDQFSVERPDGSNFTLKIRSTKLEDSAMYFCASSVAGENTEAFFGQGTRLTVV.

This clonotype showed up just a few times. V usage is TRBV13 and J usage is TRBJ1-1, with 7 bases aligning to TRBD1. The CDR3 is made up of 15 amino acids. Per the germline V gene, CDR1 is PRHDT and CDR2 is FYEKMQ (reference sequence). V dropped 4 bases and J dropped 0; count of bases not matched to a gene: 5. This CDR3 reads CASSSQGGMNTEAFF. DNA for the CDR3: TGTGCCAGCAGCTCCCAGGGGGGGATGAACACTGAAGCTTTCTTT.

This clonotype was seen ten or more times. The chain recombines TRBV5-1 with TRBJ2-1, with 10 bases lining up with TRBD2. The CDR3 is 17 residues long. Trimming took 0 bases from V and 2 from J; bases not matched to a gene: 5. The germline CDR1 and CDR2 sequences are SGHRS and YFSETQ. The CDR3 DNA is TGCGCCAGCAGCTTGGGAGCGGGGGGGTTCCCCTACAATGAGCAGTTCTTC. Translating it yields CASSLGAGGFPYNEQFF.

The V call is TRBV10-3, the J call TRBJ2-7, with 14 bases matching TRBD2. The CDR3 sequence is 13 residues long. Germline lookup yields CDR1 ENHRY and CDR2 SYGVKD. V gave up 10 bases and J gave up 5 bases; unmatched junction bases: 4. CDR3 nucleotide sequence: TGTGCCAGCAGACTAGCGGGGGGGGACGAGCAGTACGTC. It is translated as CASRLAGGDEQYV.

Many counts were recorded for this clonotype. This chain links TRBV7-9 with TRBJ2-1, with 9 positions matching TRBD1. The V gene end was trimmed by 4 bases and the J gene end by 4 bases; junction bases not matched to a gene: 8. The length of the CDR3 is 16 residues. The germline V gene has CDR1 SEHNR and CDR2 FQNEAQ (reference sequence). CDR3 in DNA: TGTGCCAGCAGCTACCCCCCGGACAGGGGTTACAATGAGCAGTTCTTC. Translation: CASSYPPDRGYNEQFF.

In this sample, this clonotype turned up a few times. The chain employs TRBV6-6 and TRBJ2-3; D ambiguous. V lost 5 bases, J lost 0 bases, and 15 bases lay in between. This CDR3 is built from 16 residues. Looked up from germline, CDR1 is MNHNY and CDR2 is SVGAGI (reference sequence). The CDR3 DNA is TGTGCCAGCAGTGGACCGGGCAGAGCAAGCACAGATACGCAGTATTTT. This encodes CASSGPGRASTDTQYF.

CDR3 region: CSARGSLVPDTQYF. The CDR3 DNA follows: TGCAGTGCTAGAGGATCATTAGTTCCAGATACGCAGTATTTT. The chain has TRBV20-1 and TRBJ2-3; D is uncertain. The CDR3 runs 14 residues. V lost 1 base and J 4 bases, leaving 12 bases between the germline ends. Germline-derived CDR1 and CDR2 are DFQATT and SNEGSKA (reference sequence).

This clonotype has more than one count but fewer than ten. The CDR3 bases are TGTGCCAGCAGCTTAGACCGAGTAAAGGGGTTCTTC. This gives the protein CASSLDRVKGFF. The chain combines TRBV7-9 with TRBJ2-1; D remains unclear. Germline values: CDR1 SEHNR, CDR2 FQNEAQ (reference sequence). V gave up 1 base and J gave up 15 bases, with 13 bases separating them. The CDR3 spans 12 residues.

This clonotype was seen at least ten times. This CDR3 reads CASSWGSWAEAFF. The CDR3 DNA reads TGTGCCAGCAGCTGGGGGAGTTGGGCTGAAGCTTTCTTT. J is TRBJ1-1 and V is TRBV5-6; the D gene is possibly TRBD1 (5 bases). Trimming shortened V by 3 bases and J by 6 bases, and 12 bases separated the two germline ends. This CDR3 has 13 amino acids. Germline values: CDR1 SGHDT, CDR2 YYEEEE.

This chain connects TRBV7-8 to TRBJ1-2; D gene unclear. Between the trimmed V and J ends, which lost 0 bases and 0 bases, there was a span of 11 bases. Per the germline V gene, CDR1 is SGHVS and CDR2 is FQNEAQ. This CDR3 has 16 residues. CDR3 sequence reads: CASSLASTPANYGYTF. The CDR3 DNA sequence: TGTGCCAGCAGCTTAGCGAGCACGCCGGCTAACTATGGCTACACCTTC.

This clonotype was observed many times. The chain recombines TRBV7-2 with TRBJ1-5; 7 nucleotides agree with TRBD1. Germline assignment: CDR1 SGHTA and CDR2 FQGNSA. Trimming at V came to 3 bases and at J to 4 bases, leaving 6 bases not matched to a gene. The CDR3 has 15 amino acids. The CDR3, as DNA: TGTGCCAGCAGCTTTCTAGGGGGCAGTAATCAGCCCCAGCATTTT. It yields the protein CASSFLGGSNQPQHF.

This clonotype was seen ten or more times. This chain's CDR3 is CASSQGTDSATNEKLFF. The CDR3 DNA is TGCGCCAGCAGCCAGGGGACAGACTCCGCAACTAATGAAAAACTGTTTTTT. The chain is built from TRBV4-3 and TRBJ1-4; 7 positions agree with TRBD1. This CDR3 is 17 amino acids long. Germline V gene data show CDR1 as LGHNA and CDR2 as YSLEER. V shed 3 bases, J shed 0 bases, and the junction held 7 bases outside the gene matches.

This clonotype showed up many times. This rearrangement joins TRBV27 to TRBJ2-2, with D perhaps matching TRBD1 (5 bases). The CDR3 contains 14 residues. With 7 bases removed from V and 1 base from J, the gap between germline ends came to 10 bases. Per germline, CDR1 MNHEY and CDR2 SMNVEV (reference sequence). In nucleotides, the CDR3 is TGTGCCAGCAAGTTTGACAGGAACACCGGGGAGCTGTTTTTT. Amino acids: CASKFDRNTGELFF.

The chain has TRBV5-5 and TRBJ2-3; D not certain. V lost 0 bases and J 0 bases, leaving 8 bases between the germline ends. CDR3 length equals 15 residues. From germline, CDR1 is SGHKS and CDR2 YYEKEE (reference sequence). This CDR3 reads CASSLAYFSTDTQYF. CDR3 DNA sequence: TGTGCCAGCAGCTTGGCCTATTTTAGCACAGATACGCAGTATTTT.

Ten or more counts support this clonotype. The CDR3 DNA is TGTGCCAGCAGCTCACAAACAGGGGGAACTGGAAACACCATATATTTT. Translated, it gives CASSSQTGGTGNTIYF. The V call is TRBV7-8, the J call TRBJ1-3; 8 positions agree with TRBD1. Germline CDR1 is SGHVS and CDR2 is FQNEAQ. Losses at the gene ends were 4 bases for V and 2 bases for J; bases not matched to a gene: 7. The CDR3 covers 16 residues.

This clonotype was found many times. This chain uses TRBV20-1 with TRBJ2-7; no clear D gene. Trimming shortened V by 1 base and J by 3 bases, and 7 bases separated the two germline ends. CDR1 is DFQATT and CDR2 is SNEGSKA in the germline V gene (reference sequence). The CDR3 totals 12 residues. This chain's CDR3 is CSARGASYEQYV. CDR3 in DNA: TGCAGTGCTAGAGGTGCTAGCTACGAGCAGTACGTC.

The chain recombines TRBV10-3 with TRBJ1-2; the D gene is possibly TRBD1 (5 bases). This CDR3 has 16 residues. Trimming took 4 bases from V and 4 from J, leaving 19 bases between them. CDR1 and CDR2 from the germline V gene are ENHRY and SYGVKD. In DNA, the CDR3 is TGTGCCATCAGTGCTCCTCAAGCAGGGAGTATCTATGGCTACACCTTC. It yields the protein CAISAPQAGSIYGYTF.